The clone carrying this T cell receptor beta chain was seen a few times. Its antigen is unidentified. Via MiXCR, TCRdb re-called the 5' RACE reads, giving one row per CDR3 protein. The sample lists 500,000 to 600,000 distinct CDR3 sequences, less than 25% occurring once. The CDR3 covers 14 residues. Germline-derived CDR1 and CDR2 are SGHRS and YFSETQ. Trimming took 0 bases from V and 5 from J, leaving 8 bases between them. The data stem from a study of identical twins. Findings and caveats of the study: Abundant cord blood beta clonotypes carried fewer insertions; memory repertoires showed none.

In addition, the sample was reused for a study of T cells expressing NK-cell markers.

The sample taken for sequencing was CD4+ T cells sorted from blood. The chain recombines TRBV5-1 with TRBJ1-4; perhaps TRBD1 as D (5 bases). The clonotype comes from a young woman in good health. CDR3 sequence (DNA): TGCGCCAGCAGCTTGGAGGCAGGGAATGAAAAACTGTTTTTT. This translates into CASSLEAGNEKLFF.